What follows describes a single T cell receptor (beta chain). Authors' methods: Nucleated cell number was recorded as an estimate derived from reference gene primer amplification. The assay was immunoSEQ multiplex PCR, and TCRdb's table has in-frame clones only and misses some. The V and J calls and clone size were taken over from that table, and D and trimming were inferred from the DNA. In the table there are around 170,000 clones, roughly four fifths of which are singletons. The CDR3 contains 16 residues. V dropped 1 base and J dropped 1 base, with 13 bases sitting between them. CDR1 is SEHNR, CDR2 FQNEAQ, per germline (reference sequence). The data stem from a study of blood T cell repertoires in COVID-19. Across the whole study: The origin of the acute and convalescent COVID-19 samples was the United States, Italy and Spain. In each case, the material was cDNA or gDNA derived from T cells, B-cell-depleted T cells, or PBMCs.

The gene calls are TRBV7-9 and TRBJ1-1, with D maybe TRBD1 (5 bases). The sequenced material came from peripheral blood. This TCR came from a man aged 25-45 years with active or convalescent COVID-19. This CDR3 reads CASSLGGTGRNTEAFF. Here the CDR3 DNA reads TGTGCCAGCAGCTTAGGTGGTACAGGCCGGAACACTGAAGCTTTCTTT.